A single T cell receptor (beta chain) is shown here with its context. The data derive from a study of T cell changes during pregnancy in multiple sclerosis. The length of the CDR3 is 14 residues. The germline V gene has CDR1 SGHVS and CDR2 FNYEAQ. Trimming shortened V by 7 bases and J by 2 bases, and 12 bases separated the two germline ends. Libraries were prepared by immunoSEQ multiplex PCR; TCRdb keeps only in-frame clonotypes and omits some of them. Among more than 70,000 clones listed, 85% to 95% were seen once. This TCR was recovered from a female donor with multiple sclerosis, enrolled in a pregnancy study. J is TRBJ1-3 and V is TRBV7-6; D call uncertain. The material sequenced was peripheral blood, taken before pregnancy. CDR3 nucleotides: TGTGCCAGCACGAGCACCGGGACTGGAAACACCATATATTTT. Encoded protein: CASTSTGTGNTIYF.